What follows are 3 T cell receptor beta chains derived from one specimen sequenced in a study of blood T cell repertoires in COVID-19. Clones were sequenced by immunoSEQ multiplex PCR, and TCRdb holds only the in-frame ones, with some missing. The sample contains around 230,000 clones, more than 80% of which appear only once. Sequenced sample: PBMCs or T cells enriched from blood (not recorded which). These receptors were taken from a woman in her 40s with acute COVID-19.

The chain uses TRBV5-5 and TRBJ1-4, with D unclear. Germline values: CDR1 SGHKS, CDR2 YYEKEE (reference sequence). There are 13 residues in the CDR3. V lost 0 bases and J lost 8, with 8 bases in between. In DNA, the CDR3 is TGTGCCAGCAGCTTGGGCCCTCGGGAAAAACTGTTTTTT. This sequence encodes CASSLGPREKLFF.

In DNA form, the CDR3 reads TGTGCCAGCAGCCCGGCGTACCGGGACTATGGCTACACCTTC. Translating gives CASSPAYRDYGYTF. The chain uses TRBV5-5 and TRBJ1-2; no reliable D call. V was shortened by 4 bases and J by 3 bases, with 13 bases between the two germline ends. The germline V gene has CDR1 SGHKS and CDR2 YYEKEE (reference sequence). The CDR3 covers 14 residues.

This clone occurred once. The V call is TRBV19, the J call TRBJ1-5; TRBD1 aligns across 9 bases. From germline, CDR1 is LNHDA and CDR2 SQIVND (reference sequence). The V and J ends lost 2 bases and 0 bases, in that order; junction bases with no gene match: 5. This CDR3 comprises 17 residues. The CDR3 DNA sequence: TGTGCCAGTAGTATAAGGACAGGGGAATTTAGCAATCAGCCCCAGCATTTT. This codes for CASSIRTGEFSNQPQHF.